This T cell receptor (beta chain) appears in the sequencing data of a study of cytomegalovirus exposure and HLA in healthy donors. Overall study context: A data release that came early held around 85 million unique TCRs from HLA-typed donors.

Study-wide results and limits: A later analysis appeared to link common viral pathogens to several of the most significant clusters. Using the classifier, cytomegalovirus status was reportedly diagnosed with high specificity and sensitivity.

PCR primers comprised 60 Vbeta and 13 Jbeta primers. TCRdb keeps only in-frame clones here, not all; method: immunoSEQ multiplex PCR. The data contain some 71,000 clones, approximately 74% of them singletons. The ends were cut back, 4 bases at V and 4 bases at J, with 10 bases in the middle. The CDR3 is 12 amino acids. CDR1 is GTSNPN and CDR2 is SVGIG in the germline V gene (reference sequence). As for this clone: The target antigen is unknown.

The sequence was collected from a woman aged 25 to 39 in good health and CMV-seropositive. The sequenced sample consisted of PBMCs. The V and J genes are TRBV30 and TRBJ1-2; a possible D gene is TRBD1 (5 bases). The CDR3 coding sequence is TGTGCCTGGACCAGGGCTACCTATGGCTACACCTTC. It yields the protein CAWTRATYGYTF.